One and the same sample provided the 15 T cell receptor beta chains below, sequenced in a study of T cells in Graves' hyperthyroidism and ophthalmopathy. TCR beta CDR3 regions were amplified from RNA transcripts. TCR CDR3 regions were first amplified by RT-PCR with HTBI primers. TCRdb called the multiplex PCR reads again in MiXCR, with one record for every CDR3 protein. The sample consists of some 350,000 distinct CDR3 sequences, approximately 15% of them appearing once. Sequences were obtained from blood. The receptors come from a woman younger than 30 with Graves' hyperthyroidism that later progressed to Graves' ophthalmopathy.

This clonotype was picked up many times. The chain joins TRBV11-2 to TRBJ2-7; D unresolved. Germline V gene sequence: CDR1 SGHAT, CDR2 FQNNGV. The V end was cut by 2 bases, the J end by 4 bases, with 12 bases between. The CDR3 covers 14 residues. CDR3 sequence reads: CASSLFAVDYEQYF. In DNA form, the CDR3 reads TGTGCCAGCAGCTTATTTGCGGTTGATTACGAGCAGTACTTC.

This clonotype was detected many times. The chain employs TRBV29-1 and TRBJ1-1, with a possible D match to TRBD1 (6 bases). The germline V gene encodes CDR1 SQVTM and CDR2 ANQGSEA. The CDR3 has 10 amino acids. V lost 7 bases and J 4 bases, leaving 7 bases between the germline ends. The DNA of the CDR3 is TGCAGCGCGGACAGCACTGAAGCTTTCTTT. This sequence encodes CSADSTEAFF.

This clonotype was detected a few times. The V call is TRBV19, the J call TRBJ2-5; the match to TRBD1 covers 7 bases. Germline CDR1 is LNHDA and CDR2 is SQIVND (reference sequence). The CDR3 covers 13 residues. The ends lost 3 bases at V and 5 bases at J; junction bases unmatched: 3. CDR3 amino acids: CASSIARGETQYF. In DNA, the CDR3 is TGTGCCAGTAGTATCGCCAGGGGGGAGACCCAGTACTTC.

This clonotype was found a few times. The chain has TRBV7-9 and TRBJ2-5; 11 bases match TRBD2. The CDR3 consists of 15 residues. In germline, CDR1 is SEHNR, CDR2 FQNEAQ (reference sequence). The junction had 3 bases not matched to a gene; V was cut back by 1 base and J by 5 bases. The CDR3 bases are TGTGCCAGCAGCTTAGTCTTAGCGGGAGGGGAGACCCAGTACTTC. Translating it yields CASSLVLAGGETQYF.

This clonotype was observed at least ten times. V gene TRBV28 combines with J gene TRBJ2-1; D is uncertain. CDR3 length equals 12 residues. Per the germline V gene, CDR1 is MDHEN and CDR2 is SYDVKM. Trimming left V 6 bases short and J 3 bases short, with 6 bases between. CDR3 coding DNA: TGTGCCAGCAGGCGCGACTACAATGAGCAGTTCTTC. Translated, it gives CASRRDYNEQFF. Full variable domain (missing parts from reference TRBV28 and TRBJ2-1): DVKVTQSSRYLVKRTGEKVFLECVQDMDHENMFWYRQDPGLGLRLIYFSYDVKMKEKGDIPEGYSVSREKKERFSLILESASTNQTSMYLCASRRDYNEQFFGPGTRLTVL.

This clonotype was recorded a few times. The V gene is TRBV29-1, the J gene TRBJ2-7; 9 positions agree with TRBD2. V trimming: 8 bases; J trimming: 2 bases; junction bases outside the gene matches: 13. The germline V gene encodes CDR1 SQVTM and CDR2 ANQGSEA. CDR3 size: 15 residues. CDR3 nucleotides: TGCAGCCATGAGGAGGTGACTAGCGGCCCCTACGAGCAGTACTTC. Encoded protein: CSHEEVTSGPYEQYF.

Only a few counts were recorded for this clonotype. This rearrangement joins TRBV14 to TRBJ1-2; unclear D gene. The CDR3 covers 11 residues. Per the germline V gene, CDR1 is SGHDN and CDR2 is FVKESK. V lost 8 bases to trimming and J lost 2 bases, with 6 bases between them. In nucleotides, the CDR3 is TGTGCCAGCGGGGAAAACTATGGCTACACCTTC. It is translated as CASGENYGYTF.

This clonotype was found a few times. The chain links TRBV4-1 to TRBJ1-2, with 8 bases lining up with TRBD1. The CDR3 contains 15 residues. In germline, CDR1 is MGHRA, CDR2 YSYEKL. The V and J ends lost 3 bases and 5 bases, in that order; junction bases with no gene match: 8. The CDR3 region has the DNA TGCGCCAGCAGCCAGTATCAGGGGGCGAGATATGGCTACACCTTC. This encodes CASSQYQGARYGYTF.

The gene calls are TRBV9 and TRBJ2-5, with 9 bases that match TRBD2. CDR1 SGDLS and CDR2 YYNGEE come from the germline V gene. The CDR3 is 16 amino acids. J gave up 0 bases and V 1 base, and 4 bases lay outside the gene matches. The chain's CDR3 is CASSVSASGNQETQYF. DNA for the CDR3: TGTGCCAGCAGCGTATCGGCTAGCGGGAACCAAGAGACCCAGTACTTC.

There are many counts of this clonotype. The chain couples TRBV6-1 to TRBJ1-4; TRBD1 matches at 7 bases. Germline-derived CDR1 and CDR2 are MNHNS and SASEGT. V lost 6 bases to trimming and J lost 7 bases; unmatched junction nucleotides: 8. The CDR3 covers 14 residues. CDR3 DNA sequence: TGTGCCAGCAGGGGAGACAGGGACGGTGAAAAACTGTTTTTT. This sequence encodes CASRGDRDGEKLFF.

This clonotype was seen ten or more times. J is TRBJ1-2 and V is TRBV29-1; D not resolved. V was pared by 5 bases and J by 7 bases, with 14 bases between. Germline V gene sequence: CDR1 SQVTM, CDR2 ANQGSEA. The CDR3 runs to 12 residues. The CDR3 DNA sequence: TGCAGCGTTACGGTGGGGTTGGGTGGCTACACCTTC. Residues: CSVTVGLGGYTF.

This clonotype appeared many times. The chain combines TRBV3-1 with TRBJ1-3; D unclear. Germline V gene data show CDR1 as LGHDT and CDR2 as YNNKEL (reference sequence). Trimming pared 4 bases from V and 2 bases from J, leaving 12 bases between. The CDR3 is 15 amino acids. CDR3 residues: CASSPLGSAGNTIYF. As DNA, the CDR3 is TGTGCCAGCAGCCCACTTGGTTCCGCTGGAAACACCATATATTTT. Full variable domain (rest looked up from reference TRBV3-1 and TRBJ1-3): DTAVSQTPKYLVTQMGNDKSIKCEQNLGHDTMYWYKQDSKKFLKIMFSYNNKELIINETVPNRFSPKSPDKAHLNLHINSLELGDSAVYFCASSPLGSAGNTIYFGEGSWLTVV.

This clonotype was picked up a small number of times. The V and J genes are TRBV19 and TRBJ2-1; TRBD2 matches at 7 bases. CDR1 LNHDA and CDR2 SQIVND come from the germline V gene (reference sequence). V was clipped by 4 bases and J by 0 bases; unmatched bases: 3. This CDR3 has 15 residues. CDR3 in DNA: TGTGCCAGTAGTACTAGCGGACTCTCCTACAATGAGCAGTTCTTC. Protein product: CASSTSGLSYNEQFF. Filled out from reference TRBV19 and TRBJ2-1, the complete variable domain reads DGGITQSPKYLFRKEGQNVTLSCEQNLNHDAMYWYRQDPGQGLRLIYYSQIVNDFQKGDIAEGYSVSREKKESFPLTVTSAQKNPTAFYLCASSTSGLSYNEQFFGPGTRLTVL.

This clonotype was detected ten times or more. J is TRBJ1-5 and V is TRBV27; TRBD1 agrees at 10 bases. The V gene end was trimmed by 5 bases and the J gene end by 5 bases; junction bases not matched to a gene: 6. Looked up from germline, CDR1 is MNHEY and CDR2 is SMNVEV (reference sequence). The CDR3 totals 15 residues. The CDR3 is CASSPGTGVDQPQHF. CDR3 bases: TGTGCCAGCAGTCCAGGGACAGGGGTTGATCAGCCCCAGCATTTT.

This clonotype was seen at least ten times. V and J are TRBV7-2 and TRBJ1-3; D perhaps matches TRBD1 (5 bases). V lost 1 base to trimming and J lost 0 bases, with 10 bases between them. Germline CDR1 reads SGHTA; CDR2 reads FQGNSA. The length of the CDR3 is 16 residues. CDR3 nucleotides: TGTGCCAGCAGCTTAGGGGGCGGGGGCTCTGGAAACACCATATATTTT. Translated: CASSLGGGGSGNTIYF.